What follows is one TCR beta chain and its context. Its matching antigen is unknown. Treatment specified: around 19 received Ad26.COV2.S at low or high dose, single or two shots; about 5 received placebo; per-sample allocation not given. Day 63 after the first vaccine or placebo injection was the time point for sampling. Using immunoSEQ multiplex PCR, the repertoire was profiled, and TCRdb retains in-frame clones only, with some absent. The sample consists of about 350,000 clones, approximately 90% of them appearing once. The source of the sample is a study of Ad26.COV2.S vaccination and SARS-CoV-2 variants. The study, taken as a whole, reports: People who got the vaccine or the placebo had similar non-spike TCR breadth. Spike-specific TCR breadth was greater after Ad26.COV2.S than placebo.

This CDR3 spans 14 amino acids. From germline, CDR1 is SGDLS and CDR2 YYNGEE. Trimming at V came to 3 bases and at J to 5 bases, leaving 2 bases not matched to a gene. This material consisted of peripheral blood, taken in a trial of Ad26.COV2.S vaccine versus placebo. The clonotype was recovered from a person between 18 and 65 years old who received the Ad26.COV2.S COVID-19 vaccine or a placebo. This sequence joins TRBV9 and TRBJ1-6, with TRBD1 matching over 7 bases. Here the CDR3 DNA reads TGTGCCAGCAGCGGGGACAGTCATAATTCACCCCTCCACTTT. Protein sequence: CASSGDSHNSPLHF. Using reference TRBV9 and TRBJ1-6 for the parts outside the CDR3, the full variable domain is DSGVTQTPKHLITATGQRVTLRCSPRSGDLSVYWYQQSLDQGLQFLIQYYNGEERAKGNILERFSAQQFPDLHSELNLSSLELGDSALYFCASSGDSHNSPLHFGNGTRLTVT.